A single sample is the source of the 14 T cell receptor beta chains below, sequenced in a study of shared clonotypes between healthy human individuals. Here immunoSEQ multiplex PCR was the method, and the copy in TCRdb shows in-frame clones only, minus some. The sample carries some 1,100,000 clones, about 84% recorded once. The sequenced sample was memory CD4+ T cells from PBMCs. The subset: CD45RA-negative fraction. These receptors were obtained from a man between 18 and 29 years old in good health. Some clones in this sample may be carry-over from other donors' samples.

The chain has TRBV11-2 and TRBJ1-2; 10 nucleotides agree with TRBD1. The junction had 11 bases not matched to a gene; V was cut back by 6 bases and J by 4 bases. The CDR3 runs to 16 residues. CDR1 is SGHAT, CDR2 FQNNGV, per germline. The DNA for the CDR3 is TGTGCCAGCAGTTCAACATTCCGGACAGGGGGCTATGGCTACACCTTC. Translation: CASSSTFRTGGYGYTF.

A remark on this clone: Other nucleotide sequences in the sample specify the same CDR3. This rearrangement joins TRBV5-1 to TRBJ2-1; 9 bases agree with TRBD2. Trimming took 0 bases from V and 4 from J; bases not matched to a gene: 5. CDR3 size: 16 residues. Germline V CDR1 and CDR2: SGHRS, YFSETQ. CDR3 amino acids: CASSLVASGAYNEQFF. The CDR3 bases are TGCGCCAGCAGCTTGGTTGCTAGCGGGGCGTACAATGAGCAGTTCTTC.

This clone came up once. Written as DNA, the CDR3 is TGTGCCAGCAGCCAGACAGATAACACTGAAGCTTTCTTT. Translating gives CASSQTDNTEAFF. This chain links TRBV7-9 with TRBJ1-1, with a weak D call TRBD1 (5 bases). Germline V gene sequence: CDR1 SEHNR, CDR2 FQNEAQ (reference sequence). The CDR3 consists of 13 residues. Trimming removed 5 bases from V and 2 bases from J, with 9 bases in between. The whole variable domain, remainder taken from reference TRBV7-9 and TRBJ1-1, is DTGVSQNPRHKITKRGQNVTFRCDPISEHNRLYWYRQTLGQGPEFLTYFQNEAQLEKSRLLSDRFSAERPKGSFSTLEIQRTEQGDSAMYLCASSQTDNTEAFFGQGTRLTVV.

The CDR3 region has the DNA TGCAGCGTTGTTCCAGGGGCGCTCTACGAGCAGTACTTC. It encodes CSVVPGALYEQYF. The V and J genes are TRBV29-1 and TRBJ2-7, with D possibly being TRBD1 (6 bases). V lost 4 bases and J lost 3, with 13 bases in between. The germline CDR1 and CDR2 sequences are SQVTM and ANQGSEA. There are 13 residues in the CDR3.

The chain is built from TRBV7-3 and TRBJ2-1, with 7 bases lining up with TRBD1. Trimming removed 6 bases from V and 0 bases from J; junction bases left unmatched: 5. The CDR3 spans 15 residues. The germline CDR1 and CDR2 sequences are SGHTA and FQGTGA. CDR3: CASSFGTASYNEQFF. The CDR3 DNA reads TGTGCCAGCAGTTTCGGGACAGCCTCCTACAATGAGCAGTTCTTC.

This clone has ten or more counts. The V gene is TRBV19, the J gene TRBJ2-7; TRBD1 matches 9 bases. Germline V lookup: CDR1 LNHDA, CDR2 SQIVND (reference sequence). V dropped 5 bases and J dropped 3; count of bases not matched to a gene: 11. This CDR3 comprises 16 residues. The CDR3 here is CASSPEGGTGFYEQYF. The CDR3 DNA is TGTGCCAGTAGTCCCGAGGGGGGGACAGGGTTCTACGAGCAGTACTTC.

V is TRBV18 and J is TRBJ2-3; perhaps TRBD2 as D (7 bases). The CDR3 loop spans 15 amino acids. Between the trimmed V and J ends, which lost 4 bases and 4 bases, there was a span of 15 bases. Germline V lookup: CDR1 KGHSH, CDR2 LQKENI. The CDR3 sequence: CASSLSRGGPDTQYF. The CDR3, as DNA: TGTGCCAGCTCACTATCTAGGGGGGGGCCAGATACGCAGTATTTT.

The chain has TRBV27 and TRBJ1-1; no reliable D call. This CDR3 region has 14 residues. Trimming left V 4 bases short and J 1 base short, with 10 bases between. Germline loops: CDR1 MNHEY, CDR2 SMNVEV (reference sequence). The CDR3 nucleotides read TGTGCCAGCAGTTCCGGACGGGCGAACACTGAAGCTTTCTTT. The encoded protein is CASSSGRANTEAFF.

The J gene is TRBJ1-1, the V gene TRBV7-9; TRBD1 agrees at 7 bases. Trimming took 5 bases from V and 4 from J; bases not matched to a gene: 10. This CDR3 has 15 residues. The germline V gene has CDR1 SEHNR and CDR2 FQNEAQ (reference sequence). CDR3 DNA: TGTGCCAGCAGCGCGGGGACAGCAATGGCCACTGAAGCTTTCTTT. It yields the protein CASSAGTAMATEAFF. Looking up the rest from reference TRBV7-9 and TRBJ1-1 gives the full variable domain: DTGVSQNPRHKITKRGQNVTFRCDPISEHNRLYWYRQTLGQGPEFLTYFQNEAQLEKSRLLSDRFSAERPKGSFSTLEIQRTEQGDSAMYLCASSAGTAMATEAFFGQGTRLTVV.

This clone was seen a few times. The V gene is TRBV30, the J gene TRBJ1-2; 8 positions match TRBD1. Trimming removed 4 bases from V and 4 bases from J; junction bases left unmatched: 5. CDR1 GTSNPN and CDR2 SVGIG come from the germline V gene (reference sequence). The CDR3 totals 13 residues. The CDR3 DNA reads TGTGCCTGGAAAGGACAGGGTGGCTATGGCTACACCTTC. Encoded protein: CAWKGQGGYGYTF.

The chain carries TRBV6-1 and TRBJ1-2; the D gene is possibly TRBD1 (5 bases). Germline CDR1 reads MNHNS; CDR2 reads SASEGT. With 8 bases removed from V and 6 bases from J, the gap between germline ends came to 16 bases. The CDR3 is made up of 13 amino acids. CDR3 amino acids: CASVGVGRDGYTF. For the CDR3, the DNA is TGTGCCAGCGTAGGGGTCGGGAGGGATGGCTACACCTTC.

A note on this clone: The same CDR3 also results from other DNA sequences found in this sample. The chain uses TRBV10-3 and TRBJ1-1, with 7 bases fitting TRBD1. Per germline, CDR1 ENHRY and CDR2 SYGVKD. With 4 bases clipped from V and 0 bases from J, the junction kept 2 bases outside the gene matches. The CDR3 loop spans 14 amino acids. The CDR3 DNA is TGTGCCATCAGTGCCGGGACAGTGAACACTGAAGCTTTCTTT. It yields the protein CAISAGTVNTEAFF.

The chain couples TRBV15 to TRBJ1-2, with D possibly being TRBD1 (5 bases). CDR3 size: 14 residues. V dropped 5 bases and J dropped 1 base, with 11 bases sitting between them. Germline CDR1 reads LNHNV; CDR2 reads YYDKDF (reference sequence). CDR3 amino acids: CATSEMGVNYGYTF. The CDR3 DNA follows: TGTGCCACCAGCGAGATGGGGGTTAACTATGGCTACACCTTC.

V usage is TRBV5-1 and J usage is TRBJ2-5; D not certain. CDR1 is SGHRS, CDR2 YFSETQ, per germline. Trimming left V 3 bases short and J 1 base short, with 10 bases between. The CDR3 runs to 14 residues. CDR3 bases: TGCGCCAGCAGCTGGTGGACCAGCCAAGAGACCCAGTACTTC. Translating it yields CASSWWTSQETQYF. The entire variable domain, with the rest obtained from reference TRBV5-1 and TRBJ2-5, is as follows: KAGVTQTPRYLIKTRGQQVTLSCSPISGHRSVSWYQQTPGQGLQFLFEYFSETQRNKGNFPGRFSGRQFSNSRSEMNVSTLELGDSALYLCASSWWTSQETQYFGPGTRLLVL.